The sequence of this T cell receptor beta chain was determined in a study of CD8 T cells in ankylosing spondylitis. This clonotype has ten or more counts. Its target is unknown. Germline trimming cut 6 bases from V and 5 bases from J; bases unmatched to any gene: 12. CDR1 is SQVTM, CDR2 ANQGSEA, per germline. The CDR3 is 15 amino acids. General study findings and limits: The study identified a TCR beta motif of several highly homologous variants that appeared characteristic of ankylosing spondylitis blood. Reported data indicate significant enrichment of disease-linked clones within matched ankylosing spondylitis synovial fluid. Disease-associated clones were CD8+ and fairly uncommon in peripheral blood.

MiXCR, applied by TCRdb to the 5' RACE reads, yields one record per CDR3 protein. The sample holds some 30,000 distinct CDR3 sequences; about 7% are singletons and the top ten take over 9.5%. V usage is TRBV29-1 and J usage is TRBJ1-5; 8 bases agree with TRBD1. This receptor was taken from a male donor with ankylosing spondylitis or in good health (not recorded which). Sequenced sample: blood, either unsorted or a sorted T cell fraction (not recorded which). CDR3 sequence reads: CSVKGQGGLDQPQHF. In DNA, the CDR3 is TGCAGCGTCAAAGGACAGGGAGGGCTGGATCAGCCCCAGCATTTT. The full variable domain, with the rest looked up from reference TRBV29-1 and TRBJ1-5, is SAVISQKPSRDICQRGTSLTIQCQVDSQVTMMFWYRQQPGQSLTLIATANQGSEATYESGFVIDKFPISRPNLTFSTLTVSNMSPEDSSIYLCSVKGQGGLDQPQHFGDGTRLSIL.